Listed below are T cell receptor beta chains from one sample, sequenced in a study of blood T cell repertoires in COVID-19. Using immunoSEQ multiplex PCR, the repertoire was profiled, and TCRdb retains in-frame clones only, with some absent. The table lists some 220,000 clones, roughly 80% of them singletons, with 15% to 20% in the top ten. Source material: peripheral blood. All receptors derive from a woman older than 75 with active or convalescent COVID-19. CDR3s include the opening cysteine and the closing phenylalanine or tryptophan. D genes are given only for firm matches.

V gene	J gene	D gene	CDR3 DNA	CDR3 protein
TRBV7-9	TRBJ1-4	.	TGTGCCAGCAGCTTAGATACCATTTGGGGAGCCGCAACTAATGAAAAACTGTTTTTT	CASSLDTIWGAATNEKLFF
TRBV18	TRBJ1-4	.	TGTGCCAGCTCACCCAAGGGGGTCCGAGAAAAACTGTTTTTT	CASSPKGVREKLFF
TRBV5-1	TRBJ2-1	.	TGCGCCAGCAGCCCAAGCGGCCCCTCCTACAATGAGCAGTTCTTC	CASSPSGPSYNEQFF
TRBV6-5	TRBJ2-7	.	TGTGCCAGCAGTTACACTGACAACTTACCCTACGAGCAGTACTTC	CASSYTDNLPYEQYF
TRBV7-9	TRBJ1-2	.	TGTGCCAGCAGCTCCGGACTTCTCTATGGCTACACCTTC	CASSSGLLYGYTF
TRBV20-1	TRBJ1-2	.	TGCAGTGCCCTGAACTATGGCTACACCTTC	CSALNYGYTF
TRBV5-1	TRBJ2-1	.	TGCGCCAGCAGCTTAGGGGGAGGGCCGAGCAATGAGCAGTTCTTC	CASSLGGGPSNEQFF
TRBV5-4	TRBJ1-2	.	TGTGCCAGCAGCTTGGGAAGCCTTTATGGCTACACCTTC	CASSLGSLYGYTF
TRBV6-6	TRBJ1-2	TRBD1	TGTGCCAGCAGATACAGGGGGCTTTACTATGGCTACACCTTC	CASRYRGLYYGYTF
TRBV18	TRBJ2-5	TRBD1	TGTGCCAGCTCACCCCCCGGCCGACAGGGGGGACAGACCCAGTACTTC	CASSPPGRQGGQTQYF